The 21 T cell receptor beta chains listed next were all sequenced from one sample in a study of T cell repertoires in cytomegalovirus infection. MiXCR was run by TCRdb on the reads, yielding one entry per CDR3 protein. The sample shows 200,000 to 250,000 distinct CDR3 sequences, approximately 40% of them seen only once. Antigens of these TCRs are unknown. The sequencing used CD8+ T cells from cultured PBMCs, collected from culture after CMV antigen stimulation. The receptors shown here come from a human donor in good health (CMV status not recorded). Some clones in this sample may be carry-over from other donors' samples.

The DNA of the CDR3 is TGTGCCAGCAGCGGAACCAGGGGGCTGAACACTGAAGCTTTCTTT. Its protein product is CASSGTRGLNTEAFF. The gene calls are TRBV7-8 and TRBJ1-1; the match to TRBD1 covers 8 bases. The length of the CDR3 is 15 residues. The germline V gene has CDR1 SGHVS and CDR2 FQNEAQ. V gave up 5 bases and J gave up 0 bases; unmatched junction bases: 5. Variable domain in full (rest from reference TRBV7-8 and TRBJ1-1): GAGVSQSPRYKVAKRGQDVALRCDPISGHVSLFWYQQALGQGPEFLTYFQNEAQLDKSGLPSDRFFAERPEGSVSTLKIQRTQQEDSAVYLCASSGTRGLNTEAFFGQGTRLTVV.

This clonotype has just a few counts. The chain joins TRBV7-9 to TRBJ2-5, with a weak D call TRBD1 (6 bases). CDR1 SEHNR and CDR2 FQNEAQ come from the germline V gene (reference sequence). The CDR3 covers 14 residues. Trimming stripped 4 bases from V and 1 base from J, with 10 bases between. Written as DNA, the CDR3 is TGTGCCAGCAGCTCCCCAGGGGTCCAAGAGACCCAGTACTTC. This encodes CASSSPGVQETQYF.

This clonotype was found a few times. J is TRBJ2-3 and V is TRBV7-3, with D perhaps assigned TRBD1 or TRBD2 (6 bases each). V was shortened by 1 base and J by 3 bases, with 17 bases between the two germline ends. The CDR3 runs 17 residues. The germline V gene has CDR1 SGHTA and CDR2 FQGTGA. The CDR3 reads CASSLSGTFGETDTQYF. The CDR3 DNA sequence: TGTGCCAGCAGCTTAAGCGGGACATTCGGGGAAACAGATACGCAGTATTTT.

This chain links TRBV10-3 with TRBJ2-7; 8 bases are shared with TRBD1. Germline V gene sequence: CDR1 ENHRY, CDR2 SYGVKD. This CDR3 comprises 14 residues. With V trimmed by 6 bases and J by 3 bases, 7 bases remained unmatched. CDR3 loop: CAIREDRGIYEQYF. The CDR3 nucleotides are TGTGCCATCAGGGAAGACAGGGGCATCTACGAGCAGTACTTC.

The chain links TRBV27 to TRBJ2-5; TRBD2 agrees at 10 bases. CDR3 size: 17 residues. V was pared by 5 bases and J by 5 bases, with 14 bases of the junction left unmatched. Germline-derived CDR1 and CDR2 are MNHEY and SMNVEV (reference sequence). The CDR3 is CASSAGGEREGPETQYF. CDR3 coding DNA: TGTGCCAGCAGTGCGGGGGGGGAGCGGGAGGGCCCCGAGACCCAGTACTTC.

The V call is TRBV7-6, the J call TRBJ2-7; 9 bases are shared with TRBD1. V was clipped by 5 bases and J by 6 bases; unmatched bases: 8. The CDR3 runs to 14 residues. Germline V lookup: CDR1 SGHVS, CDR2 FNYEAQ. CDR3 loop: CASSQWTGEGEQYF. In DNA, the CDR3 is TGTGCCAGCAGCCAGTGGACAGGGGAGGGCGAGCAGTACTTC.

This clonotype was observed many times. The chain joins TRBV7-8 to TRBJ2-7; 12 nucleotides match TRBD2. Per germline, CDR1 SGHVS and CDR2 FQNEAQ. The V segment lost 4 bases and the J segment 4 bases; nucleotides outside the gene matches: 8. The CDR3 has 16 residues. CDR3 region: CASSSSTSGSRYEQYF. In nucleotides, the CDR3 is TGTGCCAGCAGCTCTTCGACTAGCGGGAGCCGATACGAGCAGTACTTC.

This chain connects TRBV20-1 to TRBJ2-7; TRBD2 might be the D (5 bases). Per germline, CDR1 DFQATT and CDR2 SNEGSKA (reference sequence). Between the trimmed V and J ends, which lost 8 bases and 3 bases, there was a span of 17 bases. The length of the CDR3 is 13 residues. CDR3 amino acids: CSSKSDGNYEQYF. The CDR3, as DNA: TGCAGTTCGAAGTCGGACGGGAACTACGAGCAGTACTTC.

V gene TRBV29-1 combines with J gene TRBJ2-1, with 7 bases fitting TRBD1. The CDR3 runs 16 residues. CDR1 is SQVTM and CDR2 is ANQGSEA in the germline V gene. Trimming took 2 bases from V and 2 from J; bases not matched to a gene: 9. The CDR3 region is CSVEPTETGPYNEQFF. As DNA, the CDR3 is TGCAGCGTTGAACCCACCGAGACAGGGCCCTACAATGAGCAGTTCTTC.

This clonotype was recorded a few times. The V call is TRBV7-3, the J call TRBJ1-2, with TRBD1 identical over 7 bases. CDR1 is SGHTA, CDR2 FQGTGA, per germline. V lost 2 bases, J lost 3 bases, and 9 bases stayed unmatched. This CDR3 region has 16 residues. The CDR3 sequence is CASSLGDHRGDYGYTF. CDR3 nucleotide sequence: TGTGCCAGCAGCTTAGGTGATCACAGGGGAGACTATGGCTACACCTTC.

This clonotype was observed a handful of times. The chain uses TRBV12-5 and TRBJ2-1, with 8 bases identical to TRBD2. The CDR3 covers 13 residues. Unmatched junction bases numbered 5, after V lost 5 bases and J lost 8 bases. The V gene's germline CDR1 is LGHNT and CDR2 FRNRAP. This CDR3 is CASGLTSDDEQFF. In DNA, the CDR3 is TGTGCTAGTGGTCTGACTAGCGACGATGAGCAGTTCTTC.

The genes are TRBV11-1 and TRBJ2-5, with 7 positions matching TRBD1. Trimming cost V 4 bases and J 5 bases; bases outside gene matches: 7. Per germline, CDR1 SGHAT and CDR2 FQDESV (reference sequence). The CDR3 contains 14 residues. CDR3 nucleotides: TGTGCCAGCAGCTCCGGACAGGAGACGGAGACCCAGTACTTC. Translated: CASSSGQETETQYF. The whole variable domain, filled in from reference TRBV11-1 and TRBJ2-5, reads EAEVAQSPRYKITEKSQAVAFWCDPISGHATLYWYRQILGQGPELLVQFQDESVVDDSQLPKDRFSAERLKGVDSTLKIQPAELGDSAMYLCASSSGQETETQYFGPGTRLLVL.

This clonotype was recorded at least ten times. The CDR3 region is CASSGRTYQETQYF. CDR3 nucleotide sequence: TGTGCCAGCAGCGGCCGGACATACCAAGAGACCCAGTACTTC. V and J are TRBV7-8 and TRBJ2-5, with D perhaps matching TRBD1 (5 bases). This CDR3 has 14 amino acids. CDR1 is SGHVS, CDR2 FQNEAQ, per germline. V shed 5 bases and J shed 0 bases, with 10 bases lying between them. The entire variable domain, with the rest obtained from reference TRBV7-8 and TRBJ2-5, is as follows: GAGVSQSPRYKVAKRGQDVALRCDPISGHVSLFWYQQALGQGPEFLTYFQNEAQLDKSGLPSDRFFAERPEGSVSTLKIQRTQQEDSAVYLCASSGRTYQETQYFGPGTRLLVL.

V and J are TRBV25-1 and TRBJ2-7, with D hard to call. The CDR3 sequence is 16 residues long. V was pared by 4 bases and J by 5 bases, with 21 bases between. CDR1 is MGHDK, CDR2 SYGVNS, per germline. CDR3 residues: CASSGGGKQSPHEQYF. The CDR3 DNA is TGTGCCAGCAGTGGGGGTGGAAAGCAGAGTCCCCACGAGCAGTACTTC.

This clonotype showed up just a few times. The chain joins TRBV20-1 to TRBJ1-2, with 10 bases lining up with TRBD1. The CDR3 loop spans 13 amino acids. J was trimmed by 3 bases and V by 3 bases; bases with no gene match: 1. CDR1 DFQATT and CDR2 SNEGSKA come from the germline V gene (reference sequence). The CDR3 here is CSARGTGDYGYTF. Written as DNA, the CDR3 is TGCAGTGCTAGGGGGACAGGGGACTATGGCTACACCTTC.

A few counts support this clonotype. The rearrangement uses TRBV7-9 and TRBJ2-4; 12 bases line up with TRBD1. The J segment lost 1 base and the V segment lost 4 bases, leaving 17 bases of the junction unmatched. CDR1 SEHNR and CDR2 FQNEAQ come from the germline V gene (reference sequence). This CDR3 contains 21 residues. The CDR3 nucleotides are TGTGCCAGCAGCTCTAATTCCGGGGACAGGGGGCGATTGGGGGCCAAAAACATTCAGTACTTC. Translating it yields CASSSNSGDRGRLGAKNIQYF.

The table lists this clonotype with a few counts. CDR3 loop: CASSARDRSYEQYF. The CDR3 DNA reads as TGTGCCAGCAGCGCACGGGACAGGTCCTACGAGCAGTACTTC. The rearrangement links TRBV11-2 to TRBJ2-7; TRBD1 agrees at 8 bases. J lost 1 base, V lost 5 bases, and 4 bases had no gene match. The CDR3 extends over 14 amino acids. Germline CDR1 and CDR2: SGHAT and FQNNGV. The full variable domain, in which reference TRBV11-2 and TRBJ2-7 provide the parts outside the CDR3, is EAGVAQSPRYKIIEKRQSVAFWCNPISGHATLYWYQQILGQGPKLLIQFQNNGVVDDSQLPKDRFSAERLKGVDSTLKIQPAKLEDSAVYLCASSARDRSYEQYFGPGTRLTVT.

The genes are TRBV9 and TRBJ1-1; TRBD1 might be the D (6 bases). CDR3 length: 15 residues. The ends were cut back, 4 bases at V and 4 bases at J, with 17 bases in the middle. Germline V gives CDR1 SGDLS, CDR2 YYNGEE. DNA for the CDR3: TGTGCCAGCAGCCCGACAGGAGGATTTACCACTGAAGCTTTCTTT. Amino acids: CASSPTGGFTTEAFF.

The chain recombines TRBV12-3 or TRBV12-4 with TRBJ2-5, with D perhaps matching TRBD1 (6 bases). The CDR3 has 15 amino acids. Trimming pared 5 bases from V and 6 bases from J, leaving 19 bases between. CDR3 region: CASSPPVGRGKTQYF. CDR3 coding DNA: TGTGCCAGCAGTCCCCCCGTGGGCAGGGGAAAGACCCAGTACTTC.

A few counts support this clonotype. The CDR3 loop reads CASSPEVGGVNSPLHF. The CDR3 coding sequence is TGTGCCAGCAGTCCCGAAGTGGGAGGGGTTAATTCACCCCTCCACTTT. The V call is TRBV7-2, the J call TRBJ1-6; TRBD1 might be the D (5 bases). Trimming stripped 6 bases from V and 6 bases from J, with 18 bases between. Germline CDR1 SGHTA, CDR2 FQGNSA. The CDR3 loop spans 16 amino acids.

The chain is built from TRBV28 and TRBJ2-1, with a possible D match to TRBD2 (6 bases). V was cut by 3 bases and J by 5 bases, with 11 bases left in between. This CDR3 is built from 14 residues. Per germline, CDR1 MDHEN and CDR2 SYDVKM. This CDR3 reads CASSFLTGDNEQFF. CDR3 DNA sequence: TGTGCCAGCAGTTTTCTAACGGGGGACAATGAGCAGTTCTTC.